A single sample is the source of the 23 T cell receptor beta chains below, sequenced in a study of yellow fever vaccine responses in identical twins. Each CDR3 protein gets one entry after TCRdb re-called the RT-PCR reads with MiXCR. Here the sample spans 9,500 or so distinct CDR3 sequences, around four fifths being singletons. Here the sequenced sample was T cells from blood (PBMCs), unsorted or a sorted subset (not recorded which), taken before or after yellow fever vaccination (not recorded which). The receptors come from a woman in her late teens or twenties who received the yellow fever vaccine.

The chain couples TRBV7-6 to TRBJ2-1; 7 bases match TRBD1. From germline, CDR1 is SGHVS and CDR2 FNYEAQ. The CDR3 has 12 amino acids. V dropped 5 bases and J dropped 10; count of bases not matched to a gene: 5. The CDR3 DNA reads TGTGCCAGCAGCCCGGACAGGTTAGAGCAGTTCTTC. Translating gives CASSPDRLEQFF.

This clonotype has only a few counts. The CDR3: CATIRGGTKEQYF. DNA of the CDR3: TGTGCCACCATCAGAGGAGGTACTAAAGAGCAGTACTTC. The rearrangement joins TRBV7-9 to TRBJ2-7, with D perhaps TRBD2 (5 bases). Germline loops: CDR1 SEHNR, CDR2 FQNEAQ (reference sequence). Trimming cost V 10 bases and J 7 bases, with 20 bases left between them. The CDR3 spans 13 residues.

The chain joins TRBV18 to TRBJ2-5; 8 positions agree with TRBD2. The V gene's germline CDR1 is KGHSH and CDR2 LQKENI. Germline trimming cut 2 bases from V and 3 bases from J; bases unmatched to any gene: 11. The CDR3 covers 17 residues. The CDR3: CASSPNAVAGNKETQYF. Written as DNA, the CDR3 is TGTGCCAGCTCACCAAACGCGGTAGCGGGGAACAAAGAGACCCAGTACTTC. The full variable domain, in which reference TRBV18 and TRBJ2-5 provide the parts outside the CDR3, is NAGVMQNPRHLVRRRGQEARLRCSPMKGHSHVYWYRQLPEEGLKFMVYLQKENIIDESGMPKERFSAEFPKEGPSILRIQQVVRGDSAAYFCASSPNAVAGNKETQYFGPGTRLLVL.

This clonotype was detected a few times. V is TRBV12-3 or TRBV12-4 and J is TRBJ2-4; D might be TRBD1 (6 bases). The CDR3 loop spans 15 amino acids. The ends were cut back, 6 bases at V and 5 bases at J, with 17 bases in the middle. In nucleotides, the CDR3 is TGTGCCAGCAGCCTAGTTACAGGGAACCAAAACATTCAGTACTTC. Translated: CASSLVTGNQNIQYF.

The DNA for the CDR3 is TGTGCCAGCAGCCTAAGTGCGGTTACCTTTTACAATGAGCAGTTCTTC. Residues: CASSLSAVTFYNEQFF. This chain uses TRBV7-3 with TRBJ2-1; D is undetermined. The CDR3 spans 16 residues. Germline lookup yields CDR1 SGHTA and CDR2 FQGTGA. The ends were cut back, 5 bases at V and 4 bases at J, with 18 bases in the middle.

Here the CDR3 reads CASSLGDFQETQYF. DNA for the CDR3: TGCGCCAGCAGCTTGGGGGACTTCCAAGAGACCCAGTACTTC. The chain has TRBV5-1 and TRBJ2-5; perhaps TRBD2 as D (6 bases). The CDR3 runs to 14 residues. The V and J ends lost 0 bases and 1 base respectively, with 7 bases between them. The V gene's germline CDR1 is SGHRS and CDR2 YFSETQ.

The chain employs TRBV20-1 and TRBJ2-3; the match to TRBD2 covers 10 bases. The V gene's germline CDR1 is DFQATT and CDR2 SNEGSKA (reference sequence). The J segment lost 5 bases and the V segment lost 6 bases, leaving 8 bases of the junction unmatched. The CDR3 consists of 14 residues. This CDR3 is CSAPAGGGLDTQYF. The CDR3 bases are TGCAGTGCACCAGCGGGAGGGGGGTTAGATACGCAGTATTTT.

The chain combines TRBV6-1 with TRBJ2-7; the D gene could be TRBD1 or TRBD2 (5 bases each). CDR3 size: 12 residues. From germline, CDR1 is MNHNS and CDR2 SASEGT. Trimming removed 6 bases from V and 4 bases from J, with 10 bases in between. The CDR3 nucleotides read TGTGCCAGCAGCCAGGGCGGGTACGAGCAGTACTTC. Residues: CASSQGGYEQYF.

The chain couples TRBV3-1 to TRBJ2-1; no clear D gene. The length of the CDR3 is 16 residues. Germline V gives CDR1 LGHDT, CDR2 YNNKEL (reference sequence). With 4 bases removed from V and 4 bases from J, the gap between germline ends came to 17 bases. The chain's CDR3 is CASSLEGRFLYNEQFF. The CDR3 nucleotides read TGTGCCAGCAGCCTCGAAGGCAGGTTTTTGTACAATGAGCAGTTCTTC.

This clonotype has only a few counts. The chain recombines TRBV2 with TRBJ1-1; a possible D gene is TRBD1 (5 bases). CDR1 SNHLY and CDR2 FYNNEI come from the germline V gene. Trimming took 6 bases from V and 2 from J, leaving 13 bases between them. The length of the CDR3 is 14 residues. CDR3 nucleotide sequence: TGTGCCAGCAGCGGTGAGGGGCGAAACACTGAAGCTTTCTTT. It yields the protein CASSGEGRNTEAFF.

The chain couples TRBV20-1 to TRBJ2-3; 10 nucleotides agree with TRBD2. Germline V gene lookup returns CDR1 DFQATT and CDR2 SNEGSKA (reference sequence). V shed 1 base, J shed 2 bases, and the junction held 6 bases outside the gene matches. The CDR3 runs to 16 residues. The CDR3 reads CSARGPSGRPTDTQYF. The CDR3 bases are TGCAGTGCTAGAGGACCTAGCGGGAGACCCACAGATACGCAGTATTTT.

V gene TRBV29-1 combines with J gene TRBJ2-6; 9 nucleotides agree with TRBD1. The V and J ends lost 3 bases and 1 base, in that order; junction bases with no gene match: 1. This CDR3 contains 15 residues. Per germline, CDR1 SQVTM and CDR2 ANQGSEA. The chain's CDR3 is CSVETGGSGANVLTF. The CDR3 DNA reads TGCAGCGTTGAGACAGGGGGGTCTGGGGCCAACGTCCTGACTTTC.

This chain links TRBV13 with TRBJ1-4, with D unresolved. Trimming stripped 0 bases from V and 0 bases from J, with 8 bases between. In germline, CDR1 is PRHDT, CDR2 FYEKMQ (reference sequence). The CDR3 length is 16 residues. CDR3 sequence: CASSLGPGTTNEKLFF. The CDR3 nucleotides are TGTGCCAGCAGCTTAGGCCCCGGTACAACTAATGAAAAACTGTTTTTT.

This chain uses TRBV20-1 with TRBJ1-2; the D gene is possibly TRBD1 (5 bases). Trimming cost V 0 bases and J 7 bases, with 15 bases left between them. The CDR3 is made up of 14 amino acids. In germline, CDR1 is DFQATT, CDR2 SNEGSKA (reference sequence). The CDR3 reads CSARDSGQGVGYTF. In DNA form, the CDR3 reads TGCAGTGCTAGAGATAGCGGCCAGGGTGTTGGCTACACCTTC.

The chain recombines TRBV29-1 with TRBJ2-4; the match to TRBD2 covers 9 bases. In germline, CDR1 is SQVTM, CDR2 ANQGSEA. The CDR3 runs to 11 residues. J lost 13 bases, V lost 3 bases, and 4 bases had no gene match. As DNA, the CDR3 is TGCAGCGTTGAGGCTAGCGGGAACCAGTACTTC. This encodes CSVEASGNQYF.

The gene calls are TRBV6-6 and TRBJ1-2; 8 nucleotides match TRBD1. This CDR3 contains 12 residues. Germline V gene lookup returns CDR1 MNHNY and CDR2 SVGAGI (reference sequence). Trimming at V came to 8 bases and at J to 5 bases, leaving 4 bases not matched to a gene. CDR3 sequence reads: CASQQGGYGYTF. CDR3 sequence (DNA): TGTGCCAGCCAACAGGGGGGATATGGCTACACCTTC.

The chain uses TRBV25-1 and TRBJ2-7, with 11 positions matching TRBD1. This CDR3 has 14 residues. V lost 5 bases to trimming and J lost 6 bases; unmatched junction nucleotides: 6. In germline, CDR1 is MGHDK, CDR2 SYGVNS. CDR3 in amino acids: CASSLGDRGSEQYV. The CDR3 bases are TGTGCCAGCAGTCTGGGGGACAGGGGGTCCGAGCAGTACGTC.

This clonotype was found once. This rearrangement joins TRBV11-2 to TRBJ2-1, with 7 bases fitting TRBD2. This CDR3 is built from 14 residues. Germline lookup yields CDR1 SGHAT and CDR2 FQNNGV. Unmatched junction bases numbered 4, after V lost 4 bases and J lost 4 bases. In nucleotides, the CDR3 is TGTGCCAGCAGCTGGGACTACAAATACAATGAGCAGTTCTTC. Translated: CASSWDYKYNEQFF.

The chain recombines TRBV27 with TRBJ2-5; 8 nucleotides align to TRBD2. The CDR3 is 15 amino acids. The junction had 15 bases not matched to a gene; V was cut back by 10 bases and J by 5 bases. Germline CDR1 is MNHEY and CDR2 is SMNVEV (reference sequence). CDR3 bases: TGTGCCACCACCCGCTTCGGGGGGGAGGGTGAGACCCAGTACTTC. Translation gives CATTRFGGEGETQYF.

The CDR3 DNA reads TGTGCCAGCAGCTCACAGGGGTGGGTGAACACTGAAGCTTTCTTT. This codes for CASSSQGWVNTEAFF. The V call is TRBV11-1, the J call TRBJ1-1; 7 bases match TRBD1. The CDR3 has 15 residues. Unmatched junction bases numbered 5, after V lost 4 bases and J lost 0 bases. The germline V gene encodes CDR1 SGHAT and CDR2 FQDESV (reference sequence).

The V and J genes are TRBV20-1 and TRBJ2-1; D gene uncertain. From germline, CDR1 is DFQATT and CDR2 SNEGSKA (reference sequence). Trimming took off 1 base at V and 6 bases at J, with 7 bases between the two ends. This CDR3 contains 12 residues. The CDR3 reads CSARGVTNEQFF. Written as DNA, the CDR3 is TGCAGTGCTAGAGGGGTCACCAATGAGCAGTTCTTC.

The chain's CDR3 is CASSETSGGYNEQFF. The CDR3 DNA reads as TGCGCCAGCAGTGAGACTAGCGGGGGCTACAATGAGCAGTTCTTC. The chain couples TRBV10-1 to TRBJ2-1; TRBD2 matches 11 bases. This CDR3 contains 15 residues. Germline CDR1 is WNHNN and CDR2 is SYGVQD (reference sequence). The ends lost 2 bases at V and 3 bases at J; junction bases unmatched: 0.

This clonotype appeared a few times. V is TRBV7-7 and J is TRBJ2-5, with 9 bases fitting TRBD1. The CDR3 totals 14 residues. The J segment lost 2 bases and the V segment lost 4 bases, leaving 2 bases of the junction unmatched. CDR1 SSHAT and CDR2 FNYEAQ come from the germline V gene (reference sequence). CDR3 DNA sequence: TGTGCCAGCAGCTCCGGGACAGGGCAAGAGACCCAGTACTTC. Translation: CASSSGTGQETQYF.